The rows below give T cell receptor beta chains drawn from one sample of a study of T-cell memory formation after mild COVID-19. MiXCR, run by TCRdb on the 5' RACE reads, gives a single entry per CDR3 protein. The data contain some 350,000 distinct CDR3 sequences, approximately 16% of them singletons. The sample was PBMCs or a T cell subset sorted from them (not recorded which). These receptor sequences come from a man aged 18 to 30 who had mild COVID-19 (a few samples of this study predate the infection). Cell type and time point are not known. Both conserved end residues are part of each CDR3. Each record gives: J gene, clone size, D gene, V gene, CDR3 protein, CDR3 DNA. A D gene is named only where the DNA matches it firmly. Some rows have no size entry. The others give once, few or many, or a class for an expanded clone.

TRBJ2-7 | once | . | TRBV18 | CASSPRRDPYEQYF | TGTGCCAGCTCACCACGCAGGGACCCCTACGAGCAGTACTTC
TRBJ2-5 | . | . | TRBV5-5 | CASSLGGWEETQYF | TGTGCCAGCAGCTTAGGAGGGTGGGAAGAGACCCAGTACTTC
TRBJ1-2 | . | TRBD1 | TRBV20-1 | CSARAYRGDYGYTF | TGCAGTGCTAGAGCCTACAGGGGGGATTATGGCTACACCTTC
TRBJ2-2 | few | . | TRBV5-1 | CASSARRARGTGELFF | TGCGCCAGCAGTGCTCGGCGGGCGAGGGGCACCGGGGAGCTGTTTTTT
TRBJ2-5 | few | TRBD1 | TRBV20-1 | CSARDLDGQGGETQYF | TGCAGTGCTAGAGATCTAGATGGACAGGGCGGCGAGACCCAGTACTTC
TRBJ2-3 | many | . | TRBV4-1 | CASSQEWAPSTDTQYF | TGCGCCAGCAGCCAAGAGTGGGCCCCTAGCACAGATACGCAGTATTTT
TRBJ2-2 | few | TRBD1 | TRBV5-1 | CASSTTGYTGELFF | TGCGCCAGCAGCACGACAGGGTACACCGGGGAGCTGTTTTTT
TRBJ2-7 | few | . | TRBV13 | CASSRGEGDEQYF | TGTGCCAGCAGCCGCGGCGAGGGGGACGAGCAGTACTTC
TRBJ2-1 | . | TRBD2 | TRBV25-1 | CASSTGLAGLVGQFF | TGTGCCAGCAGTACAGGACTAGCAGGTTTGGTAGGGCAGTTCTTC
TRBJ1-4 | few | . | TRBV7-9 | CASSLLPGEGATNEKLFF | TGTGCCAGCAGCTTACTGCCAGGGGAGGGGGCAACTAATGAAAAACTGTTTTTT
TRBJ1-2 | . | TRBD1 | TRBV27 | CASSLGAGGAPGGYTF | TGTGCCAGCAGTTTAGGGGCAGGGGGCGCCCCCGGGGGCTACACCTTC
TRBJ1-1 | . | . | TRBV5-1 | CASSRGMNTEAFF | TGCGCCAGCAGCCGGGGGATGAACACTGAAGCTTTCTTT
TRBJ2-5 | many | TRBD2 | TRBV15 | CATSPLPGGKTQYF | TGTGCCACCAGCCCCTTGCCGGGGGGAAAGACCCAGTACTTC
TRBJ2-7 | few | TRBD1 | TRBV3-1 | CASSQQGAYEQYF | TGTGCCAGCAGCCAACAGGGGGCTTACGAGCAGTACTTC
TRBJ1-2 | few | TRBD1 | TRBV12-3/TRBV12-4 | CASRWDSTDGYTF | TGTGCCAGCAGGTGGGACAGTACAGATGGCTACACCTTC
TRBJ2-6 | . | . | TRBV19 | CASSIAGANVLTF | TGTGCCAGTAGTATAGCCGGGGCCAACGTCCTGACTTTC
TRBJ2-5 | few | . | TRBV6-5 | CASSPPSLRGPQETQYF | TGTGCCAGCAGTCCACCTTCCTTGCGGGGCCCTCAAGAGACCCAGTACTTC
TRBJ2-1 | . | TRBD2 | TRBV20-1 | CSASGFAKASGDDPNEQFF | TGCAGTGCTAGCGGTTTTGCGAAGGCTAGCGGGGATGATCCCAATGAGCAGTTCTTC
TRBJ2-7 | few | . | TRBV7-2 | CASSIVGFAYEQYF | TGTGCCAGCAGCATAGTTGGGTTTGCCTACGAGCAGTACTTC
TRBJ2-3 | few | TRBD2 | TRBV24-1 | CATSDPSSGDDTQYF | TGTGCCACCAGTGACCCATCTAGCGGGGATGATACGCAGTATTTT
TRBJ2-1 | . | . | TRBV9 | CASSVGQWGGLYNEQFF | TGTGCCAGCAGCGTGGGACAGTGGGGGGGCCTTTACAATGAGCAGTTCTTC
TRBJ1-4 | . | TRBD1 | TRBV18 | CASSTRTGQGNLNEKLFF | TGTGCCAGCTCAACTAGAACGGGACAGGGGAATCTTAATGAAAAACTGTTTTTT
TRBJ2-1 | . | TRBD2 | TRBV24-1 | CATSDSRGGYNEQFF | TGTGCCACCAGTGACTCGCGGGGGGGCTACAATGAGCAGTTCTTC